The 15 T cell receptor beta chains listed next were all sequenced from one sample in a study of monozygotic twins with cystic fibrosis. The repertoire was sequenced with immunoSEQ multiplex PCR; TCRdb's copy has only in-frame clones and lacks some. Of some 20,000 clones listed, approximately 97% are singletons. The sample was blood. The receptor set was obtained from a woman between 25 and 40 years old with cystic fibrosis.

The chain is built from TRBV4-1 and TRBJ2-1; 11 positions agree with TRBD1. The CDR3 spans 15 residues. Germline CDR1 MGHRA, CDR2 YSYEKL. The trim removed 4 bases at V and 2 bases at J, leaving 1 base unmatched. The CDR3 here is CASSRTGGPYNEQFF. CDR3 in DNA: TGCGCCAGCAGCCGGACAGGGGGCCCCTACAATGAGCAGTTCTTC.

V gene TRBV19 combines with J gene TRBJ2-7, with a possible D match to TRBD1 (6 bases). V shed 8 bases and J shed 5 bases, with 22 bases lying between them. Germline V lookup: CDR1 LNHDA, CDR2 SQIVND (reference sequence). The CDR3 runs to 15 residues. For the CDR3, the DNA is TGTGCCAGTCCCCTCGCGACAGGCCACGGGAACGAGCAGTACTTC. Translated: CASPLATGHGNEQYF.

This clone appeared a few times. The rearrangement uses TRBV7-6 and TRBJ2-3, with 7 bases matching TRBD2. This CDR3 comprises 15 residues. The V and J ends lost 1 base and 10 bases, in that order; junction bases with no gene match: 11. CDR1 is SGHVS and CDR2 is FNYEAQ in the germline V gene. The CDR3 nucleotides are TGTGCCAGCAGCTTAGGGGGCGGGGGTGCCTCCGCGCAGTATTTT. Its translation is CASSLGGGGASAQYF.

The chain uses TRBV7-9 and TRBJ1-6; D is perhaps TRBD1 (6 bases). The V gene lost 3 bases and the J gene lost 10 bases, with 22 bases spanning the gap. The CDR3 spans 17 residues. Germline V gene lookup returns CDR1 SEHNR and CDR2 FQNEAQ (reference sequence). DNA for the CDR3: TGTGCCAGCAGCTTGGCCGGACAGTTCATGACATTGTCACCCCTCCACTTT. Its protein product is CASSLAGQFMTLSPLHF.

The chain links TRBV29-1 to TRBJ1-1; TRBD1 agrees at 7 bases. Germline assignment: CDR1 SQVTM and CDR2 ANQGSEA. Germline trimming cut 4 bases from V and 1 base from J; bases unmatched to any gene: 0. This CDR3 contains 12 residues. The CDR3 DNA sequence: TGCAGCGTTGGACAGGGGAACACTGAAGCTTTCTTT. This translates into CSVGQGNTEAFF.

The rearrangement joins TRBV5-8 to TRBJ2-2; D possibly uses TRBD1 or TRBD2 (5 bases each). The V end was cut by 2 bases, the J end by 6 bases, with 17 bases between. The germline gives CDR1 SGHTS, CDR2 YDEGEE. CDR3 length: 16 residues. CDR3 residues: CASSFGVWGNAGELFF. CDR3 coding DNA: TGTGCCAGCAGCTTCGGAGTGTGGGGGAATGCCGGGGAGCTGTTTTTT. Full variable domain (outside the CDR3, taken from reference TRBV5-8 and TRBJ2-2): EAGVTQSPTHLIKTRGQQATLRCSPISGHTSVYWYQQALGLGLQFLLWYDEGEERNRGNFPPRFSGRQFPNYSSELNVNALELEDSALYLCASSFGVWGNAGELFFGEGSRLTVL.

The gene calls are TRBV5-1 and TRBJ2-3; 8 nucleotides agree with TRBD2. CDR1 SGHRS and CDR2 YFSETQ come from the germline V gene. This CDR3 has 16 amino acids. V lost 1 base, J lost 4 bases, and 8 bases stayed unmatched. This CDR3 reads CASSLNLAGSSDTQYF. Written as DNA, the CDR3 is TGCGCCAGCAGCTTGAACCTAGCGGGTAGTTCAGATACGCAGTATTTT.

The chain employs TRBV21-1 and TRBJ2-7; the table's TRBD1 call for D was not verified on the DNA. TRBV21-1 is assigned pseudogene status. This CDR3 has 17 amino acids. The CDR3 nucleotides read TGTGCCAGCAGCAAACGGGGGGACAGGGTTGCATCCTACGAGCAGTACTTC. Translation gives CASSKRGDRVASYEQYF.

J is TRBJ1-6 and V is TRBV4-2; 7 bases agree with TRBD1. V lost 1 base and J lost 8; bases outside the gene matches: 8. Germline V gene data show CDR1 as LGHNA and CDR2 as YNFKEQ. The CDR3 runs to 16 residues. The CDR3 loop reads CASSQGLGQDHSPLHF. In nucleotides, the CDR3 is TGTGCCAGCAGCCAAGGCCTCGGACAGGACCATTCACCCCTCCACTTT.

This rearrangement joins TRBV5-5 to TRBJ2-5; TRBD1 might be the D (6 bases). The CDR3 has 14 amino acids. Germline lookup yields CDR1 SGHKS and CDR2 YYEKEE (reference sequence). The ends were cut back, 2 bases at V and 1 base at J, with 9 bases in the middle. The CDR3 loop reads CASSFTGPQETQYF. The CDR3 region has the DNA TGTGCCAGCAGCTTCACAGGGCCCCAAGAGACCCAGTACTTC.

The chain joins TRBV5-4 to TRBJ2-3, with D perhaps assigned TRBD1 or TRBD2 (5 bases each). The V and J ends lost 4 bases and 6 bases respectively, with 15 bases between them. CDR1 and CDR2 from the germline V gene are SGHNT and YYREEE (reference sequence). This CDR3 has 14 amino acids. CDR3: CASSPRDQRDTQYF. CDR3 bases: TGTGCCAGCAGCCCAAGGGACCAACGGGATACGCAGTATTTT.

This chain joins TRBV28 and TRBJ2-7; the match to TRBD1 covers 10 bases. This CDR3 region has 14 residues. V gave up 6 bases and J gave up 3 bases; unmatched junction bases: 5. Germline assignment: CDR1 MDHEN and CDR2 SYDVKM. The CDR3 sequence: CASRRQGANYEQYF. CDR3 nucleotides: TGTGCCAGCAGGCGACAGGGGGCGAACTACGAGCAGTACTTC.

This rearrangement joins TRBV7-6 to TRBJ2-3; D is perhaps TRBD2 (5 bases). CDR3 length: 14 amino acids. V lost 6 bases and J 3 bases, leaving 13 bases between the germline ends. Germline loops: CDR1 SGHVS, CDR2 FNYEAQ. CDR3 region: CASSSDRGTDTQYF. The CDR3 DNA reads as TGTGCCAGCAGTTCGGATCGGGGAACAGATACGCAGTATTTT.

The gene calls are TRBV29-1 and TRBJ1-1; no reliable D call. Germline CDR1 SQVTM, CDR2 ANQGSEA. The ends were cut back, 5 bases at V and 0 bases at J, with 10 bases in the middle. The CDR3 consists of 13 residues. CDR3 nucleotides: TGCAGCGTTTCGGGAGTGATGAACACTGAAGCTTTCTTT. Its protein is CSVSGVMNTEAFF.

J is TRBJ2-1 and V is TRBV30, with 7 bases identical to TRBD2. J was trimmed by 3 bases and V by 5 bases; bases with no gene match: 4. CDR3 length: 13 residues. Germline values: CDR1 GTSNPN, CDR2 SVGIG (reference sequence). The CDR3, as DNA: TGTGCCTGGCGTAGCGGGTTCTACAATGAGCAGTTCTTC. It is translated as CAWRSGFYNEQFF.